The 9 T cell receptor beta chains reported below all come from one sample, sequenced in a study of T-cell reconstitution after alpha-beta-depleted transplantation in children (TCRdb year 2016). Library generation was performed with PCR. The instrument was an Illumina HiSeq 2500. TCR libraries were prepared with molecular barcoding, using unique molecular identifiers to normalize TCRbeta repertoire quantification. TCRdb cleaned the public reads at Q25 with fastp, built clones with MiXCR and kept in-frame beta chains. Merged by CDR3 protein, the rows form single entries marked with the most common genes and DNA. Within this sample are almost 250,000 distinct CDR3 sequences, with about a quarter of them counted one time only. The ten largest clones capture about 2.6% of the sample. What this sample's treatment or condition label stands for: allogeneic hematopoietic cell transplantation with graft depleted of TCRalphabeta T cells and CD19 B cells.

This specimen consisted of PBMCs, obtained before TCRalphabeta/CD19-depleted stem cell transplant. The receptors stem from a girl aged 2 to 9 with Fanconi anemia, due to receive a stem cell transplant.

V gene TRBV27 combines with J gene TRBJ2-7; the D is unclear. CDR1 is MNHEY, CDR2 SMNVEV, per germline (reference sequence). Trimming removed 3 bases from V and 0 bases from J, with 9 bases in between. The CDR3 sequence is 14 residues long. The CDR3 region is CASSLSHVSYEQYF. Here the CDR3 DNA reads TGTGCCAGCAGTTTGTCACACGTCTCCTACGAGCAGTACTTC.

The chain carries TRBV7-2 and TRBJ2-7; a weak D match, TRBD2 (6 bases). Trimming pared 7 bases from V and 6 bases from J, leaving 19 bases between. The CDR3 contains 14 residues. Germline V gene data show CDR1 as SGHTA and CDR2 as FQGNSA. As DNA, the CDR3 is TGTGCCAGCACAGGGTTGGGGACTTCTCTCGAGCAGTACTTC. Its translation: CASTGLGTSLEQYF. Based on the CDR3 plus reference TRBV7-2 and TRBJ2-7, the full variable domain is GAGVSQSPSNKVTEKGKDVELRCDPISGHTALYWYRQSLGQGLEFLIYFQGNSAPDKSGLPSDRFSAERTGGSVSTLTIQRTQQEDSAVYLCASTGLGTSLEQYFGPGTRLTVT.

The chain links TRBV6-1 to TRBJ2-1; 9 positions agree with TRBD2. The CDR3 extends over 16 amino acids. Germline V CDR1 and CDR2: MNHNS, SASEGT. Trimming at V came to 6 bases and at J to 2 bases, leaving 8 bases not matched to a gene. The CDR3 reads CASSLGASGTYNEQFF. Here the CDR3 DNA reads TGTGCCAGCAGCCTGGGTGCTAGCGGGACCTACAATGAGCAGTTCTTC.

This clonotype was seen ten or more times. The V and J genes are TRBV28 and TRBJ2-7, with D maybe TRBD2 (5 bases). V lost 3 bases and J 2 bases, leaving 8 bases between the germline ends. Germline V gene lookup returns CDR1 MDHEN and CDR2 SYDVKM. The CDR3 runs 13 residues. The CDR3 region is CASSFGGPYEQYF. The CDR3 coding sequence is TGTGCCAGCAGTTTTGGAGGACCCTACGAGCAGTACTTC.

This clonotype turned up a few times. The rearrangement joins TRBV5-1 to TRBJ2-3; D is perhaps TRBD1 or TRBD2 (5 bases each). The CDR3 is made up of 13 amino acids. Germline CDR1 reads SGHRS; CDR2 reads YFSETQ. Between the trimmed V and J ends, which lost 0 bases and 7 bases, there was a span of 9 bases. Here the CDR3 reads CASSLAGANTQYF. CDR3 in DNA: TGCGCCAGCAGCTTGGCCGGGGCAAATACGCAGTATTTT.

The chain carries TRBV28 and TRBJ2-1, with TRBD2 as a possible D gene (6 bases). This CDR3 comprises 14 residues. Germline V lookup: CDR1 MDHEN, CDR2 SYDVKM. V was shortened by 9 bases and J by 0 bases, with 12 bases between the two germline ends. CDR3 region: CASFYSGSYNEQFF. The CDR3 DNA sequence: TGTGCCAGTTTCTATAGCGGCTCCTACAATGAGCAGTTCTTC.

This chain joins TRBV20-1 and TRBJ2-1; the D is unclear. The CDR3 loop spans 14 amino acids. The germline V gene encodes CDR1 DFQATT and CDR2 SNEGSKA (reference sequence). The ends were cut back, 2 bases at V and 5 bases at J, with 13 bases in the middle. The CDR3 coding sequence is TGCAGTGCTAGAATGCGGAACTACAACAATGAGCAGTTCTTC. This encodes CSARMRNYNNEQFF.

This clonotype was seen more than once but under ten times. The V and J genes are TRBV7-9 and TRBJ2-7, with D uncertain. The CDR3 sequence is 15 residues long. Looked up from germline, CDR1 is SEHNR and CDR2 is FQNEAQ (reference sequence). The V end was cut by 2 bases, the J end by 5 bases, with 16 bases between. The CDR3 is CASSLLPNLVHEQYF. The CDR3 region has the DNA TGTGCCAGCAGCTTACTGCCAAACCTAGTCCACGAGCAGTACTTC.

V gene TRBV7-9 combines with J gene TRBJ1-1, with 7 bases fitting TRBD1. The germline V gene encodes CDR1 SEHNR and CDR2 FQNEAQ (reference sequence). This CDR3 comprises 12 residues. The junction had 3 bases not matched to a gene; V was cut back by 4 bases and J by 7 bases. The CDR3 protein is CASSSGDSEAFF. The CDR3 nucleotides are TGTGCCAGCAGCTCCGGGGACAGTGAAGCTTTCTTT. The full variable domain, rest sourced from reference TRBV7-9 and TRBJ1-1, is DTGVSQNPRHKITKRGQNVTFRCDPISEHNRLYWYRQTLGQGPEFLTYFQNEAQLEKSRLLSDRFSAERPKGSFSTLEIQRTEQGDSAMYLCASSSGDSEAFFGQGTRLTVV.